Below, one T cell receptor (beta chain) is given with its context. Its antigen is still unknown. Within one base of it there is no much larger clone, and no base qualities were kept. This entry is derived from a study of T cell clones after liver transplantation (dated by TCRdb to 2018 to 2020). For the wider study: The samples were obtained from ITN030ST, a randomized trial that attempted immunosuppression withdrawal within 2 years after liver transplantation. Blood samples were collected pre-transplant, pre-randomization before withdrawal, and post-randomization after either full withdrawal or failed withdrawal. Subjects received no induction therapy and standard immunosuppression until randomization at 12-24 months post-transplant. The studied cohort comprised 8 liver transplant recipients, 3 classified as tolerant and 5 as non-tolerant. To count as tolerant, a recipient had to stay completely off immunosuppression for at least one year without liver enzymes climbing beyond twice the upper limit of normal. Third party-reactive TCRbeta sequences from pre-transplant MLRs were also identified as an antigen-independent comparator for donor-reactive sequences. Of the eight recipients, a few were HCV-positive, while the remaining recipients had been transplanted for non-autoimmune, non-viral indications. Donor-reactive T cell clones were identified by TCRbeta sequencing after a pre-transplant mixed lymphocyte reaction and then tracked in post-transplant blood. What the work shows at the level of the full study, not this receptor alone: The decline in donor-reactive sequences exceeded the decline in third party-reactive sequences, suggesting partial antigen-specific deletion that was unrelated to withdrawal success. A significant post-transplant decrease in circulating donor-reactive CD4 TCRbeta sequences was observed in most of the 8 subjects, irrespective of tolerance or HCV status. Without allograft tissue specimens, donor-reactive T cells may have migrated into the graft rather than being deleted. The conclusions were considered preliminary, being limited by small, heterogeneous patient numbers and non-standardized post-transplant time points. Low numbers of available donor cells limited the measurable donor-reactive repertoire in a couple of subjects. Once repertoire turnover was taken into account, donor-reactive detection showed a significant reduction for CD4 in 7 of 8 subjects and for CD8 in 8 of 8.

Unstimulated PBMCs, after thawing, were stained for CD3, CD4 and CD8 and then FACS-sorted into CD3+CD4+ and CD3+CD8+ populations. Randomization to immunosuppression withdrawal applied to every one of the 8 studied subjects. Genomic DNA was isolated with the Qiagen DNeasy Blood and Tissue Kit. High-throughput TCRbeta CDR3 sequencing of frozen genomic DNA was performed by immunoSEQ, with PCR amplification, mapping, bias correction and internal controls included. Concerning the study's data processing: Productive rearrangements were retained, and unique TCRbeta sequences were defined by the CDR3 nucleotide sequence together with the V and J gene. A sequence counted as donor-reactive only if the sequence showed at least 5-fold expansion in CFSE-low cells compared with unstimulated pre-transplant cells and had a frequency of at least 0.01%. Minimum frequency thresholds were set for each subject on the basis of the unstimulated sample with the lowest template count, so that a detection power of at least 90% was ensured. Repertoire turnover was measured by Jensen-Shannon divergence between the top 1000 TCRbeta sequences post- and pre-transplant. Two-sided Fisher's exact tests were used to test for changes in how often donor-reactive sequences were detected. The immuneACCESS repertoire file appears here via TCRdb, limited to in-frame rearrangements. These files lack a portion of the clones; in checked studies, under half of the deficit traces to unresolved V genes, and the cause of the others is not known. Clonal size and the V and J genes are those of that table, whereas D and trimming came from the DNA. The table for this sample lists fewer than 85,000 clones; roughly 83% of them were counted only once. 2.5% to 3.5% of the sample is in the top ten clones.

The receptor was isolated from a human patient who received a liver transplant. After a transplant, certain T cells may trace back to the graft donor. Sequenced material: CD4+ T cells from blood, taken at the 22-month timepoint.

The sequenced DNA: TGTGCCAGCTCACAACAGAGAAACACTGAAGCTTTCTTT. This is translated as CASSQQRNTEAFF. The chain employs TRBV18 and TRBJ1-1, with an unclear D gene assignment. The CDR3 sequence holds 13 residues, the cysteine and phenylalanine included. Solely the CDR3 DNA is kept, with 39 bases framed from the first base. V gives up 4 bases and J gives up 2 bases, and the segment between their germline ends measures 8 bases. Sequences KGHSH (CDR1) and LQKENI (CDR2) are obtained from the germline V gene.